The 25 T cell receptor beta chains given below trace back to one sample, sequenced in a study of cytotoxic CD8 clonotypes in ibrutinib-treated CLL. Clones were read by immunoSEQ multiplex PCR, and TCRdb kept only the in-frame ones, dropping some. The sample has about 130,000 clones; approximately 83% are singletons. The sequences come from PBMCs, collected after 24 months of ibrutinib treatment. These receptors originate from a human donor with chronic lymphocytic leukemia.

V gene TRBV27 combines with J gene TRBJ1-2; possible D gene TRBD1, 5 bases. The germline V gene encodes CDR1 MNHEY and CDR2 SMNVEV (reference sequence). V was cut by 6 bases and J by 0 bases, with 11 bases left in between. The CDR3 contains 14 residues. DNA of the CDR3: TGTGCCAGCAGCCACGGGGGTTCTAACTATGGCTACACCTTC. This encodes CASSHGGSNYGYTF.

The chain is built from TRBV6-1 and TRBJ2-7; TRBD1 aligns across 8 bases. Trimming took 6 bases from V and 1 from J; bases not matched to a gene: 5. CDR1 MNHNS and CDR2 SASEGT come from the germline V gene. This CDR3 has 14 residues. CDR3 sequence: CASRPGGLSYEQYF. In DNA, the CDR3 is TGTGCCAGCAGACCAGGGGGCCTTTCCTACGAGCAGTACTTC.

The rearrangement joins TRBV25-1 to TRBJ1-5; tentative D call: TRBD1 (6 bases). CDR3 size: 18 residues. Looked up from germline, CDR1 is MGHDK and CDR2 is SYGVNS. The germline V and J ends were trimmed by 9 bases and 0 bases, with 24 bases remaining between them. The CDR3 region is CASKSHRNGTTSNQPQHF. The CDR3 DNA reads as TGTGCCAGTAAGTCACACCGGAACGGGACAACTAGCAATCAGCCCCAGCATTTT. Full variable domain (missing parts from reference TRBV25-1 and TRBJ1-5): EADIYQTPRYLVIGTGKKITLECSQTMGHDKMYWYQQDPGMELHLIHYSYGVNSTEKGDLSSESTVSRIRTEHFPLTLESARPSHTSQYLCASKSHRNGTTSNQPQHFGDGTRLSIL.

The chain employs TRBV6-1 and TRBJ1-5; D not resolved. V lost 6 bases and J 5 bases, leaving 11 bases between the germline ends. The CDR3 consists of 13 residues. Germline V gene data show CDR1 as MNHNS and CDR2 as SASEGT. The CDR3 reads CASSLQLDQPQHF. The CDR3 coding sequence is TGTGCCAGCAGCCTTCAGTTGGATCAGCCCCAGCATTTT.

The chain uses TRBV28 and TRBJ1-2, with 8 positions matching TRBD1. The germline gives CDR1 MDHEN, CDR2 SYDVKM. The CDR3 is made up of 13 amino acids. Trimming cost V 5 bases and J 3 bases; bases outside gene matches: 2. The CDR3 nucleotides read TGTGCCAGCAGTCTGACAGGGGACTATGGCTACACCTTC. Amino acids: CASSLTGDYGYTF.

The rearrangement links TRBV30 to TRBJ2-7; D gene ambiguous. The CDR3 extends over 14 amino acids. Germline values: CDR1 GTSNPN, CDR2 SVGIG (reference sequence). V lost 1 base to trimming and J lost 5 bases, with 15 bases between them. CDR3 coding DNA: TGTGCCTGGAGTGAATTCCGGGTTGGCCACGAGCAGTACTTC. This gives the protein CAWSEFRVGHEQYF.

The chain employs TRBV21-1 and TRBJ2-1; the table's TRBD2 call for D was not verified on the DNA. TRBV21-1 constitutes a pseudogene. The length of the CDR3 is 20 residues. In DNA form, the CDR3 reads TGTGCCAGCAGCACGAGCGGGGGGGCCGCAGAGCCAGAAGGCTACAATGAGCAGTTCTTC. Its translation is CASSTSGGAAEPEGYNEQFF.

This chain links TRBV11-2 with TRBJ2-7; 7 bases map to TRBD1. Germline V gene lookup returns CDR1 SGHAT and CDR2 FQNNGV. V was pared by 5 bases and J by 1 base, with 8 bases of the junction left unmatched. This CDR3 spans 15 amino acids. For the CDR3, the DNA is TGTGCCAGCAGCCAAGGACAGGTTACTTCCTACGAGCAGTACTTC. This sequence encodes CASSQGQVTSYEQYF.

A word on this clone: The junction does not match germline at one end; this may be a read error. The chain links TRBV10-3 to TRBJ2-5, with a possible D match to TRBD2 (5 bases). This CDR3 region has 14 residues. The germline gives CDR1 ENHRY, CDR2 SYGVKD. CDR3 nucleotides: TGTGCCATCAGTGAGGCGGGCGAAGTCAGACACGTCCACTTC. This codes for CAISEAGEVRHVHF.

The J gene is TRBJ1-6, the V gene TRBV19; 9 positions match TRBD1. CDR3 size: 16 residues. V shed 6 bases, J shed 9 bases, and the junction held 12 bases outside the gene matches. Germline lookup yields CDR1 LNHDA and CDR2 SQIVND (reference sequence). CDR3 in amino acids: CASSIKGQGRGSPLHF. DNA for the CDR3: TGTGCCAGTAGCATCAAGGGACAGGGACGTGGTTCACCCCTCCACTTT.

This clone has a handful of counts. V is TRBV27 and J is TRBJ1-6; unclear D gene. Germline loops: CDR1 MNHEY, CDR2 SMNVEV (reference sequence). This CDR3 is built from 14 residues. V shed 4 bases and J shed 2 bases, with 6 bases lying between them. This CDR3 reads CASSSRTYNSPLHF. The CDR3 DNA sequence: TGTGCCAGCAGTTCCCGCACCTATAATTCACCCCTCCACTTT.

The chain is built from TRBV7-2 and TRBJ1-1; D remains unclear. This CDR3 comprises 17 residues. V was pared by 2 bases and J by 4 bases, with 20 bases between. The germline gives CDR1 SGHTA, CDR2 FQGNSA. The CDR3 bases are TGTGCCAGCAGCTTAAAGGGCGCAGGAAGTCCGTCCACTGAAGCTTTCTTT. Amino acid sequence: CASSLKGAGSPSTEAFF.

CDR3 sequence reads: CAISPSGQGTTGELFF. The DNA of the CDR3 is TGTGCCATCAGCCCCTCGGGACAGGGTACCACCGGGGAGCTGTTTTTT. This chain uses TRBV10-3 with TRBJ2-2; TRBD1 matches 9 bases. The J segment lost 4 bases and the V segment lost 6 bases, leaving 9 bases of the junction unmatched. Germline V gene data show CDR1 as ENHRY and CDR2 as SYGVKD. There are 16 residues in the CDR3.

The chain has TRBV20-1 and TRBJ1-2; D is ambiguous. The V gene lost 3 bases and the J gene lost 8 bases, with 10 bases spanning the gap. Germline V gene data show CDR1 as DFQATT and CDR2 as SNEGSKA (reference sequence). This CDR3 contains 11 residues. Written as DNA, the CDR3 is TGCAGTGCTAGCCCAGGCAGAGGCTACACCTTC. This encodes CSASPGRGYTF.

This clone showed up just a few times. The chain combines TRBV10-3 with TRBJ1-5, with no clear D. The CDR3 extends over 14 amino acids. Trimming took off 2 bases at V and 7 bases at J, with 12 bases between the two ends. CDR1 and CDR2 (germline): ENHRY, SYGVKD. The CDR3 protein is CAISETDLGQPQHF. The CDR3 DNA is TGTGCCATCAGTGAGACAGACCTTGGCCAGCCCCAGCATTTT.

DNA of the CDR3: TGTGCCAGCAGTAGTCAGCCCCAGCATTTT. As protein: CASSSQPQHF. The chain carries TRBV6-1 and TRBJ1-5; D is unclear. This CDR3 is built from 10 residues. The germline V and J ends were trimmed by 5 bases and 6 bases, with 2 bases remaining between them. CDR1 MNHNS and CDR2 SASEGT come from the germline V gene.

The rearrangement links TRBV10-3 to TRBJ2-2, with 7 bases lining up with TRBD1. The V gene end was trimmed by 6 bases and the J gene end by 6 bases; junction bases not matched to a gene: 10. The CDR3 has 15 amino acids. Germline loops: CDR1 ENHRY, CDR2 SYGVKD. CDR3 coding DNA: TGTGCCATCAGAACAGGGGCGGGCAAGGCCGGGGAGCTGTTTTTT. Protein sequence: CAIRTGAGKAGELFF.

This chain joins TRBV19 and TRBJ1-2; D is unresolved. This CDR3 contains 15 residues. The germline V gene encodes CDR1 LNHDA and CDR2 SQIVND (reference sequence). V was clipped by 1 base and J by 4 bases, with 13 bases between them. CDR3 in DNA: TGTGCCAGTAGTATAGGGTCAACTAGTAGCTATGGCTACACCTTC. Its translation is CASSIGSTSSYGYTF.

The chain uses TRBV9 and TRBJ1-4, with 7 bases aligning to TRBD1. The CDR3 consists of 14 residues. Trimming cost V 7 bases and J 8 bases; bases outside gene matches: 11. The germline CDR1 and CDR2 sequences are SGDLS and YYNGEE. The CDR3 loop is CASGREGAGEKLFF. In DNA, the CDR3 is TGTGCCAGCGGTCGGGAGGGGGCAGGGGAAAAACTGTTTTTT. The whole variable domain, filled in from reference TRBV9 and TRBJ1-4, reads DSGVTQTPKHLITATGQRVTLRCSPRSGDLSVYWYQQSLDQGLQFLIQYYNGEERAKGNILERFSAQQFPDLHSELNLSSLELGDSALYFCASGREGAGEKLFFGSGTQLSVL.

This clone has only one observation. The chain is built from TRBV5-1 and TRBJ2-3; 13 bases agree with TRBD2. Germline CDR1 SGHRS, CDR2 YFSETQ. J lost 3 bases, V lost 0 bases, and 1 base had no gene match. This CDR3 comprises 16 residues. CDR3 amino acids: CASSLGTSGGTDTQYF. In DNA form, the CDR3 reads TGCGCCAGCAGCTTGGGGACTAGCGGGGGTACAGATACGCAGTATTTT.

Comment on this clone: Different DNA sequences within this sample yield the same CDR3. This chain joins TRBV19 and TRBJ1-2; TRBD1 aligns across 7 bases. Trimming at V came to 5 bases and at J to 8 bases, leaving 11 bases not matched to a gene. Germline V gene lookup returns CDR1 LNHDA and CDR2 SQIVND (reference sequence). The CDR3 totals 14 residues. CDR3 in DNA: TGTGCCAGTAGTCCCCCTCGACAGGGTCGCGGCTACACCTTC. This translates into CASSPPRQGRGYTF.

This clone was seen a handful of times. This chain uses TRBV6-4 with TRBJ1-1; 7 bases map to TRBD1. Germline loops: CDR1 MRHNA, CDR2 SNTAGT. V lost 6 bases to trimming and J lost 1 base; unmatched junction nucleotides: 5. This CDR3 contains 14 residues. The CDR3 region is CASSPQGGNTEAFF. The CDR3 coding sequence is TGTGCCAGCAGCCCCCAGGGGGGGAACACTGAAGCTTTCTTT.

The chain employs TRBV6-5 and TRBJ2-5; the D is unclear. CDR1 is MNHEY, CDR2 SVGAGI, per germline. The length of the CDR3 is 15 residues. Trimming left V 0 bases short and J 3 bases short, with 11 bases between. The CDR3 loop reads CASSYSMVRKETQYF. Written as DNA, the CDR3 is TGTGCCAGCAGTTACTCGATGGTTCGTAAAGAGACCCAGTACTTC.

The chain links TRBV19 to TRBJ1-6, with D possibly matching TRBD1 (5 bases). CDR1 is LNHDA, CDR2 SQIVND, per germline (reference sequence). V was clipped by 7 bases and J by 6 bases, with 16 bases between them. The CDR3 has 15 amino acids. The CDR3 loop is CASKMVGGVNSPLHF. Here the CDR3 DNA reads TGTGCCAGTAAGATGGTCGGGGGTGTTAATTCACCCCTCCACTTT. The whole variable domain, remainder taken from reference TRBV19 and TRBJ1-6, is DGGITQSPKYLFRKEGQNVTLSCEQNLNHDAMYWYRQDPGQGLRLIYYSQIVNDFQKGDIAEGYSVSREKKESFPLTVTSAQKNPTAFYLCASKMVGGVNSPLHFGNGTRLTVT.

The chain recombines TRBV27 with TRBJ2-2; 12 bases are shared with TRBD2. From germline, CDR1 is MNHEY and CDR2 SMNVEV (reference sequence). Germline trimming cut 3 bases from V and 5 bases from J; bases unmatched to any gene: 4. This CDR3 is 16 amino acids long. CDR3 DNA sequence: TGTGCCAGCAGTTTGGGACTAGCGGGTTGGACCGGGGAGCTGTTTTTT. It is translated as CASSLGLAGWTGELFF.